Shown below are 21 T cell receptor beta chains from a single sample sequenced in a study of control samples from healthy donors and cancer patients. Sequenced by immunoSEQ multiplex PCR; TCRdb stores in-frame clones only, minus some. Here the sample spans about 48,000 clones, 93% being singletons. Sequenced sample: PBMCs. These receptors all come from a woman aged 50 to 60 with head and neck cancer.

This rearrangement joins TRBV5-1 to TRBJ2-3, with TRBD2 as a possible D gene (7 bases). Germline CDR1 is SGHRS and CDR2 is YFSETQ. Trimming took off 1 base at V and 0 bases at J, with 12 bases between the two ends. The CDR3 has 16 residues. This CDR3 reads CASSLMAGASTDTQYF. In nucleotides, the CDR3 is TGCGCCAGCAGCTTGATGGCGGGGGCTAGCACAGATACGCAGTATTTT. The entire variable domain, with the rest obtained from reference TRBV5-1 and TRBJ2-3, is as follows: KAGVTQTPRYLIKTRGQQVTLSCSPISGHRSVSWYQQTPGQGLQFLFEYFSETQRNKGNFPGRFSGRQFSNSRSEMNVSTLELGDSALYLCASSLMAGASTDTQYFGPGTRLTVL.

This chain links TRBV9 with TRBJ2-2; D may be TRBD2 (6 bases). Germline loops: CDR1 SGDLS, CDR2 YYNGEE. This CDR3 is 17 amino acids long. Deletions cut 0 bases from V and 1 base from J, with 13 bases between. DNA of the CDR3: TGTGCCAGCAGCGTAGCTCGGGAGACGGTGAACACCGGGGAGCTGTTTTTT. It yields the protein CASSVARETVNTGELFF. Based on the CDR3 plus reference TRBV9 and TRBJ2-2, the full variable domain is DSGVTQTPKHLITATGQRVTLRCSPRSGDLSVYWYQQSLDQGLQFLIQYYNGEERAKGNILERFSAQQFPDLHSELNLSSLELGDSALYFCASSVARETVNTGELFFGEGSRLTVL.

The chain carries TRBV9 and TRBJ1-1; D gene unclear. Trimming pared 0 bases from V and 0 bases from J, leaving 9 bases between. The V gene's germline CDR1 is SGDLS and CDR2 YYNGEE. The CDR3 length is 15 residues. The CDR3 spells CASSVDAGMNTEAFF. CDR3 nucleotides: TGTGCCAGCAGCGTAGACGCAGGCATGAACACTGAAGCTTTCTTT.

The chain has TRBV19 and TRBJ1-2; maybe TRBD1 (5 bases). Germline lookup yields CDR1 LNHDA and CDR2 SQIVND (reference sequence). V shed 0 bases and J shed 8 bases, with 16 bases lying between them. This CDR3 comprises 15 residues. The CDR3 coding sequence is TGTGCCAGTAGTATAGAGCCAGGGCCCCGTGGCGGCTACACCTTC. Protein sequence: CASSIEPGPRGGYTF.

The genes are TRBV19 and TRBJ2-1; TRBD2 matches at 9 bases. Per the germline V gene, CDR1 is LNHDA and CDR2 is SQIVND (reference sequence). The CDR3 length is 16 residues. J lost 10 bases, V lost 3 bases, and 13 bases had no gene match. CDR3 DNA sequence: TGTGCCAGTAGTATTAGTGGTAGCGGGAGAGGGGGGGAGCAGTTCTTC. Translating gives CASSISGSGRGGEQFF.

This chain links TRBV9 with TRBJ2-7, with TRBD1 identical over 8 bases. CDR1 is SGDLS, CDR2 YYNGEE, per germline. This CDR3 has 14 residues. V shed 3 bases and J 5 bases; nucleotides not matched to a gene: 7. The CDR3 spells CASSATLTGDEQYF. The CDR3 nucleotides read TGTGCCAGCAGCGCAACCTTGACAGGGGACGAGCAGTACTTC.

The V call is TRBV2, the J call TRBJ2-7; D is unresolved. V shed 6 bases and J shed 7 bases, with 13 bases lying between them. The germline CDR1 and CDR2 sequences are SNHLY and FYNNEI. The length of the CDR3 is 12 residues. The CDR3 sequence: CASRIGLGEQYF. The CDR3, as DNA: TGTGCCAGCAGGATCGGTTTGGGGGAGCAGTACTTC.

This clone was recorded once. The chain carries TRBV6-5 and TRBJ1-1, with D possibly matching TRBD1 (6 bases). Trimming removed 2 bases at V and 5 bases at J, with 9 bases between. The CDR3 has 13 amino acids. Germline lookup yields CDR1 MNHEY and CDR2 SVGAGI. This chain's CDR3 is CASSYARGTEAFF. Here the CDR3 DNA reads TGTGCCAGCAGTTACGCCAGGGGTACTGAAGCTTTCTTT.

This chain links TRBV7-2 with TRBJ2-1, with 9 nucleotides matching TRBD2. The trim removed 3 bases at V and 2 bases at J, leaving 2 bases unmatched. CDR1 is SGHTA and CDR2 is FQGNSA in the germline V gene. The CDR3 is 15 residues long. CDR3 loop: CASSFSSGAYNEQFF. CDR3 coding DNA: TGTGCCAGCAGCTTTTCTAGCGGGGCCTACAATGAGCAGTTCTTC.

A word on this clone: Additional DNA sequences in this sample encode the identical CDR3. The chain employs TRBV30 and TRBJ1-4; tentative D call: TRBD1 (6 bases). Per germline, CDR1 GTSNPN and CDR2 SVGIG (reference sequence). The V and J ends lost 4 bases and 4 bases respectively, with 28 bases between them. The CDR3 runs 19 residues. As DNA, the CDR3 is TGTGCCTGGACCCAATCTGGGGGCCCCAGCTGGATAGATAATGAAAAACTGTTTTTT. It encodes CAWTQSGGPSWIDNEKLFF.

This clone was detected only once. The CDR3 nucleotides read TGTGCCAGTAGTTCCCCGCGGGACGGACCTAGCACAGATACGCAGTATTTT. Translated: CASSSPRDGPSTDTQYF. This chain connects TRBV19 to TRBJ2-3; TRBD2 is a possible D gene (6 bases). The ends were cut back, 5 bases at V and 0 bases at J, with 18 bases in the middle. Germline assignment: CDR1 LNHDA and CDR2 SQIVND (reference sequence). This CDR3 region has 17 residues.

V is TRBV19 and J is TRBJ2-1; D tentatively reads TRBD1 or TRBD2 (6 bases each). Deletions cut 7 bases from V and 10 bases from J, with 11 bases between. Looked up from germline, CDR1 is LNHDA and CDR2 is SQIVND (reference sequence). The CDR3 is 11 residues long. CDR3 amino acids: CASILGGEQFF. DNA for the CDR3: TGTGCCAGTATATTAGGGGGGGAGCAGTTCTTC.

The CDR3 region is CASSFVAGYTDTQYF. The CDR3 DNA reads as TGTGCCAGCAGCTTCGTGGCAGGGTATACAGATACGCAGTATTTT. The J gene is TRBJ2-3, the V gene TRBV7-2, with D maybe TRBD1 (5 bases). Per germline, CDR1 SGHTA and CDR2 FQGNSA. CDR3 length: 15 residues. The ends were cut back, 3 bases at V and 3 bases at J, with 13 bases in the middle.

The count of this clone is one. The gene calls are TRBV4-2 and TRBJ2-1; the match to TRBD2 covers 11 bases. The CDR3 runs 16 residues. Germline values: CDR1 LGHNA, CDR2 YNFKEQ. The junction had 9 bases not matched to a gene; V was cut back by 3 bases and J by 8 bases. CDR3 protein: CASSQITSGRGDEQFF. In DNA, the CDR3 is TGTGCCAGCAGCCAGATTACTAGCGGGAGAGGCGATGAGCAGTTCTTC.

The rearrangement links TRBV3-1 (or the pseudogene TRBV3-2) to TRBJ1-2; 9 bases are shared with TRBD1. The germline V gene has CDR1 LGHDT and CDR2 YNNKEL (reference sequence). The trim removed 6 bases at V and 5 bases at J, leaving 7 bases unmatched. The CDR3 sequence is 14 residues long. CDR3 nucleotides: TGTGCCAGCAGTCGAACCGGGACAGGGTATGGCTACACCTTC. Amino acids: CASSRTGTGYGYTF.

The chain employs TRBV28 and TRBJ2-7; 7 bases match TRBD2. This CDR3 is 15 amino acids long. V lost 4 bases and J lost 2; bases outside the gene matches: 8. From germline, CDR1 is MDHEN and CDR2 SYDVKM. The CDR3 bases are TGTGCCAGCAGTTCCACTAGCGTGGGGACCTACGAGCAGTACTTC. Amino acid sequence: CASSSTSVGTYEQYF.

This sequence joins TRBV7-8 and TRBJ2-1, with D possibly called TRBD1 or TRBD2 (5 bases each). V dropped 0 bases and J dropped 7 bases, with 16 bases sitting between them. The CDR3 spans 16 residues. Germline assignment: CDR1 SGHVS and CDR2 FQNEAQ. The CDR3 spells CASSLAGTFHINEQFF. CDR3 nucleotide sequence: TGTGCCAGCAGCTTAGCTGGGACCTTCCACATAAATGAGCAGTTCTTC.

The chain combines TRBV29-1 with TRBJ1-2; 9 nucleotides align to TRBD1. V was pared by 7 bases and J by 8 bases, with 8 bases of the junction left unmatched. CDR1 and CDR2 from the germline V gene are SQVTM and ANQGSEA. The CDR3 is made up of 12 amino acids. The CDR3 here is CSGETGGGGYTF. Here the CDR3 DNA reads TGCAGCGGCGAGACAGGGGGAGGAGGCTACACCTTC.

This chain's CDR3 is CASTLAGGPGELFF. CDR3 DNA: TGTGCCAGCACCCTAGCGGGAGGGCCAGGGGAGCTGTTTTTT. The chain uses TRBV6-6 and TRBJ2-2; 12 positions agree with TRBD2. This CDR3 is built from 14 residues. Trimming took 7 bases from V and 8 from J; bases not matched to a gene: 5. Germline V gene sequence: CDR1 MNHNY, CDR2 SVGAGI (reference sequence).

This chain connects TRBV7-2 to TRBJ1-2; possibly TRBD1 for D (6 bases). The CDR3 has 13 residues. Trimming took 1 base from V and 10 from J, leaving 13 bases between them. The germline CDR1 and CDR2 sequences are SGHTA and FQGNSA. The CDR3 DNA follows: TGTGCCAGCAGCTTAGAAGCAGGGGACTACTACACCTTC. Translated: CASSLEAGDYYTF.

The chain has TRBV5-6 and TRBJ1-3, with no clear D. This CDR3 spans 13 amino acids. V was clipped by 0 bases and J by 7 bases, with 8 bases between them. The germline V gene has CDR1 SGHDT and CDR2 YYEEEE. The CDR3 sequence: CASSLDGWNTIYF. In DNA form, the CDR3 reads TGTGCCAGCAGCTTGGACGGATGGAACACCATATATTTT.